This paragraph covers one TCR beta chain sequence. The record originates from a study of blood T cell repertoires in COVID-19. At the level of the study: Collection of acute and convalescent COVID-19 samples took place in the United States, Italy and Spain.

Sequencing used immunoSEQ multiplex PCR; TCRdb keeps in-frame clones, though not all of them. The table includes 300,000 to 400,000 clones, about 89% detected once. Patients at the Seattle site were enrolled during active infection and followed longitudinally. J lost 0 bases, V lost 5 bases, and 3 bases had no gene match. Germline V CDR1 and CDR2: KGHSH, LQKENI. The CDR3 consists of 15 residues. The V gene is TRBV18, the J gene TRBJ2-2; 7 nucleotides match TRBD2. Source material: peripheral blood. The sequence was collected from a woman between 50 and 59 years old with COVID-19, enrolled during active disease. The CDR3 reads CASSLGLSNTGELFF. In DNA, the CDR3 is TGTGCCAGCTCATTGGGACTATCGAACACCGGGGAGCTGTTTTTT.